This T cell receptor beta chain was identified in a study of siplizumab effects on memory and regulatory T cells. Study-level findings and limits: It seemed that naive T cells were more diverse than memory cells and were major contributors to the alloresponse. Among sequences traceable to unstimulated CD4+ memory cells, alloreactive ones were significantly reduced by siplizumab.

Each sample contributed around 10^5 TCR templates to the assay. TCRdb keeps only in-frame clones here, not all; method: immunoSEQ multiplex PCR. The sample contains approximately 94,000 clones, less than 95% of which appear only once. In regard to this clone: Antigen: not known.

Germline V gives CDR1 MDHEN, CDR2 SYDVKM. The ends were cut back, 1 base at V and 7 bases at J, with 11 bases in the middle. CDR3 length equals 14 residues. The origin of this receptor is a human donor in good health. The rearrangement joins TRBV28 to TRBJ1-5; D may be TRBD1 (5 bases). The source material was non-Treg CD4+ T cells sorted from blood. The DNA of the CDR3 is TGTGCCAGCAGTTTATCCGGGGACGTCCAGCCCCAGCATTTT. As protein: CASSLSGDVQPQHF.